The rows below give T cell receptor beta chains drawn from one sample of a study of blood T cell repertoires in COVID-19. The method was immunoSEQ multiplex PCR; TCRdb's version includes in-frame clones alone and lacks a portion of them. The data contain roughly 500,000 clones, around 85% of them singletons. The sequencing sample was made of PBMCs or T cells enriched from blood (not recorded which). These receptor sequences come from a woman aged 55-70 years who had recovered from COVID-19. The CDR3 runs from the conserved cysteine through the conserved F or W. Each record gives: D gene, V gene, CDR3 protein. A D gene is named only where the DNA matches it firmly.

>-|TRBV2
CASRRTDLNTEAFF
>-|TRBV30
CAWSRSTNEKLFF
>TRBD2|TRBV7-2
CASSLVGGGGETQYF
>TRBD2|TRBV19
CASSVESGGPKREQFF
>TRBD1|TRBV11-2
CASSFQGAETEAFF
>TRBD2|TRBV9
CASSVVELAGGNEQFF
>TRBD1|TRBV18
CASSTRGQGDSPLHF
>-|TRBV3-1/TRBV3-2
CASSPEADTGELFF
>-|TRBV6-1
CASSETLRQVSYEQYF
>-|TRBV28
CATVTGGYGYTF
>TRBD1|TRBV5-3
CARSGGQGFGQPQHF
>TRBD1|TRBV5-5
CASSSADRFTDTQYF
>-|TRBV27
CASSLAAEGQPQHF
>TRBD1|TRBV7-9
CASSSSNRGLYEQYF
>TRBD1|TRBV6-2/TRBV6-3
CASSFKPGQVNEKLFF
>TRBD2|TRBV27
CASSLFPGLATDTQYF
>-|TRBV3-1/TRBV3-2
CASSPSTGNTEAFF
>-|TRBV12-3/TRBV12-4
CASRALAWSEQFF
>-|TRBV20-1
CSAPFYNEQFF
>TRBD1|TRBV10-3
CAISGTGDGNTIYF
>TRBD1|TRBV11-2
CASSLDRWTGALEAFF
>-|TRBV21-1
CASTRDRRFRGASPLHF
>TRBD1|TRBV4-1
CASSQDRGLEAFF
>TRBD1|TRBV5-1
CASSLWDSSEKLFF
>-|TRBV27
CASSYSSSYNEQFF
>-|TRBV30
CAWSISGAEKLFF
>TRBD2|TRBV6-5
CASRRGTNTGELFF
>-|TRBV6-5
CATRIDTGSTEAFF
>TRBD1|TRBV9
CASSAGTGDWNEQFF
>-|TRBV30
CAWMLGGRYYGYTF
>TRBD2|TRBV24-1
CATSDQRGPDTQYF
>-|TRBV7-9
CASTRGGTNYGYTF
>TRBD1|TRBV6-5
CASMGGGQGKNGYTF
>-|TRBV12-3/TRBV12-4
CASSYGSSGEQYF
>TRBD2|TRBV9
CASSVGSGRDTQYF
>TRBD1|TRBV4-1
CASSPWTGNGYTF
>TRBD2|TRBV7-2
CASSLVGTSGGGPYNEQFF
>-|TRBV2
CASSAYNEQFF
>-|TRBV4-1
CASSQDSGVGANVLTF
>TRBD1|TRBV9
CASSVHSGTATSYEQYF
>-|TRBV19
CASRAASNYGYTF
>TRBD1|TRBV19
CATGTGTVPTQYF